Each of the 26 T cell receptor beta chains below was sequenced from the same sample in a study of CD8 T cells in ankylosing spondylitis. TCRdb reprocessed the 5' RACE reads via MiXCR and lists one record per CDR3 protein. Altogether 150,000 to 200,000 distinct CDR3 sequences are present, 15% to 20% being singletons, with the ten largest covering 3.5% to 5%. The specimen was blood, either unsorted or a sorted T cell fraction (not recorded which). All receptors come from a male donor aged 5-29 years with ankylosing spondylitis or in good health (not recorded which).

This clonotype was recorded many times. This rearrangement joins TRBV24-1 to TRBJ2-3; weak D call: TRBD2 (6 bases). CDR1 is KGHDR and CDR2 is SFDVKD in the germline V gene. The CDR3 has 17 residues. With 1 base removed from V and 0 bases from J, the gap between germline ends came to 13 bases. The CDR3 loop reads CATSDFALASSTDTQYF. The CDR3 DNA is TGTGCCACCAGTGATTTTGCGCTAGCGAGCAGCACAGATACGCAGTATTTT.

This clonotype was seen many times. This rearrangement joins TRBV3-1 to TRBJ2-1; 7 bases are shared with TRBD2. The junction had 8 bases not matched to a gene; V was cut back by 1 base and J by 5 bases. This CDR3 comprises 16 residues. Looked up from germline, CDR1 is LGHDT and CDR2 is YNNKEL (reference sequence). In DNA form, the CDR3 reads TGTGCCAGCAGCCAAGGGGGGGGGAGAAGCCACAATGAGCAGTTCTTC. Translating gives CASSQGGGRSHNEQFF.

This clonotype showed up many times. V gene TRBV7-2 combines with J gene TRBJ2-7; tentatively, D is TRBD2 (6 bases). The CDR3 has 13 amino acids. V was clipped by 4 bases and J by 3 bases, with 10 bases between them. The V gene's germline CDR1 is SGHTA and CDR2 FQGNSA. The DNA of the CDR3 is TGTGCCAGCAGCTCGGGACTTTTCTACGAGCAGTACTTC. It translates to CASSSGLFYEQYF.

This clonotype was observed many times. This chain connects TRBV12-3 or TRBV12-4 to TRBJ1-3, with unresolved D. Trimming stripped 4 bases from V and 3 bases from J, with 7 bases between. There are 13 residues in the CDR3. The CDR3 DNA reads TGTGCCAGCAGTTCCGCGGGTGGAAACACCATATATTTT. Translation: CASSSAGGNTIYF.

There are many counts of this clonotype. The chain is built from TRBV28 and TRBJ2-7, with TRBD1 matching 10 bases. Trimming removed 10 bases from V and 4 bases from J; junction bases left unmatched: 7. The CDR3 is made up of 13 amino acids. CDR1 and CDR2 (germline): MDHEN, SYDVKM. The CDR3 loop reads CAIKGQGDYEQYF. As DNA, the CDR3 is TGTGCCATCAAAGGACAGGGGGATTACGAGCAGTACTTC.

This clonotype was recorded once. CDR3 amino acids: CASSSTSVYTYEQYF. The CDR3 DNA follows: TGTGCCAGCAGCTCGACTAGCGTATACACCTACGAGCAGTACTTC. The chain recombines TRBV7-9 with TRBJ2-7; 8 bases align to TRBD2. The CDR3 extends over 15 amino acids. V shed 4 bases and J 2 bases; nucleotides not matched to a gene: 7. CDR1 is SEHNR, CDR2 FQNEAQ, per germline (reference sequence).

This clonotype was picked up many times. The V call is TRBV7-8, the J call TRBJ2-5, with D perhaps matching TRBD2 (6 bases). Trimming left V 1 base short and J 3 bases short, with 12 bases between. Germline V gene sequence: CDR1 SGHVS, CDR2 FQNEAQ. The CDR3 sequence is 15 residues long. CDR3 amino acids: CASSLGGAREETQYF. The CDR3 region has the DNA TGTGCCAGCAGCTTAGGCGGGGCCAGGGAAGAGACCCAGTACTTC.

V and J are TRBV11-3 and TRBJ1-6; 7 bases agree with TRBD1. Germline V CDR1 and CDR2: SGHNT, YENEEA. The V and J ends lost 1 base and 10 bases, in that order; junction bases with no gene match: 4. The CDR3 consists of 14 residues. In DNA form, the CDR3 reads TGTGCCAGCAGCTTAGGACAGGGTTACTCACCCCTCCACTTT. Translation gives CASSLGQGYSPLHF.

This clonotype was picked up many times. This chain uses TRBV28 with TRBJ2-5; TRBD1 matches at 9 bases. Per germline, CDR1 MDHEN and CDR2 SYDVKM. V dropped 5 bases and J dropped 4; count of bases not matched to a gene: 14. The CDR3 is 17 amino acids. CDR3 nucleotides: TGTGCCAGCAGTACGTTCCCGGGACAGGGTTCGAGAGAGACCCAGTACTTC. Protein: CASSTFPGQGSRETQYF.

The chain is built from TRBV9 and TRBJ2-4; TRBD2 matches 9 bases. V dropped 3 bases and J dropped 3; count of bases not matched to a gene: 4. Germline V CDR1 and CDR2: SGDLS, YYNGEE. The CDR3 is 15 residues long. The CDR3 sequence is CASSGSGSFKNIQYF. The CDR3 DNA reads as TGTGCCAGCAGCGGTAGCGGGAGTTTCAAAAACATTCAGTACTTC.

V gene TRBV7-6 combines with J gene TRBJ1-2; D not certain. Between the trimmed V and J ends, which lost 8 bases and 7 bases, there was a span of 17 bases. Germline V gene sequence: CDR1 SGHVS, CDR2 FNYEAQ. This CDR3 is 13 amino acids long. CDR3 protein: CASGPRDGGGYTF. CDR3 bases: TGTGCCAGCGGTCCCCGAGACGGAGGTGGCTACACCTTC. Variable domain in full (rest from reference TRBV7-6 and TRBJ1-2): GAGVSQSPRYKVTKRGQDVALRCDPISGHVSLYWYRQALGQGPEFLTYFNYEAQQDKSGLPNDRFSAERPEGSISTLTIQRTEQRDSAMYRCASGPRDGGGYTFGSGTRLTVV.

The table lists this clonotype with a few counts. This chain links TRBV4-1 with TRBJ2-7; D might be TRBD1 (6 bases). V was pared by 0 bases and J by 3 bases, with 12 bases between. The CDR3 sequence is 15 residues long. Germline V CDR1 and CDR2: MGHRA, YSYEKL. CDR3 bases: TGCGCCAGCAGCCAAGACAGGGGCGGCTTCTACGAGCAGTACGTC. Translating it yields CASSQDRGGFYEQYV.

Many counts were recorded for this clonotype. The V gene is TRBV3-1, the J gene TRBJ2-7; the D gene is possibly TRBD1 (6 bases). V shed 1 base and J shed 5 bases, with 12 bases lying between them. The CDR3 has 14 amino acids. In germline, CDR1 is LGHDT, CDR2 YNNKEL (reference sequence). The CDR3 DNA sequence: TGTGCCAGCAGCCAAGCGACAGGTATAGACGAGCAGTACTTC. Translating gives CASSQATGIDEQYF.

The table lists this clonotype with many counts. The chain couples TRBV5-1 to TRBJ2-7; no firm D call. Looked up from germline, CDR1 is SGHRS and CDR2 is YFSETQ. Trimming left V 7 bases short and J 3 bases short, with 17 bases between. This CDR3 comprises 14 residues. Here the CDR3 DNA reads TGCGCCAGCGCCCTGTCCCGTCCTGACTACGAGCAGTACTTC. This encodes CASALSRPDYEQYF. The full variable domain, rest sourced from reference TRBV5-1 and TRBJ2-7, is KAGVTQTPRYLIKTRGQQVTLSCSPISGHRSVSWYQQTPGQGLQFLFEYFSETQRNKGNFPGRFSGRQFSNSRSEMNVSTLELGDSALYLCASALSRPDYEQYFGPGTRLTVT.

This clonotype has a count of ten or more. The chain carries TRBV9 and TRBJ2-5; perhaps D is TRBD1 or TRBD2 (5 bases each). Germline CDR1 and CDR2: SGDLS and YYNGEE. V was clipped by 4 bases and J by 4 bases, with 11 bases between them. CDR3 length: 13 amino acids. CDR3 DNA: TGTGCCAGCAGCACCGGGACCCCAGAGACCCAGTACTTC. Translated, it gives CASSTGTPETQYF.

This clonotype was recorded many times. V gene TRBV4-1 combines with J gene TRBJ1-5; 10 positions match TRBD1. The J segment lost 2 bases and the V segment lost 1 base, leaving 5 bases of the junction unmatched. In germline, CDR1 is MGHRA, CDR2 YSYEKL. CDR3 length: 17 residues. This CDR3 reads CASSQGTGTGGNQPQHF. The CDR3 DNA reads TGCGCCAGCAGCCAAGGGACCGGGACAGGGGGCAATCAGCCCCAGCATTTT.

At least ten counts were recorded for this clonotype. J is TRBJ2-3 and V is TRBV5-1, with 8 bases that match TRBD1. V dropped 7 bases and J dropped 6; count of bases not matched to a gene: 10. CDR3 size: 14 residues. CDR1 and CDR2 (germline): SGHRS, YFSETQ. The CDR3 here is CASSSQGAEDTQYF. As DNA, the CDR3 is TGCGCCAGCTCAAGTCAGGGGGCGGAGGATACGCAGTATTTT.

This clonotype occurred many times. The chain links TRBV24-1 to TRBJ2-2; D ambiguous. This CDR3 spans 11 amino acids. The germline V gene encodes CDR1 KGHDR and CDR2 SFDVKD. Trimming took 5 bases from V and 7 from J, leaving 4 bases between them. CDR3 amino acids: CATSGYGELFF. The CDR3 DNA is TGTGCCACCAGTGGATACGGGGAGCTGTTTTTT.

In its sample, this clonotype was seen many times. The junction does not match germline at one end; this may be a read error. Here the CDR3 reads CASSLGRLAGGPKTGELFF. The CDR3 DNA sequence: TGTGCCAGCAGTTTAGGGCGACTAGCGGGAGGGCCGAAGACCGGGGAGCTGTTTTTT. V is TRBV12-3 or TRBV12-4 and J is TRBJ2-2; 14 bases agree with TRBD2. The CDR3 has 19 amino acids.

There are many counts of this clonotype. The chain links TRBV6-4 to TRBJ2-3; D unresolved. CDR1 and CDR2 (germline): MRHNA, SNTAGT. Trimming shortened V by 6 bases and J by 0 bases, and 13 bases separated the two germline ends. The CDR3 is 15 amino acids. The CDR3 region has the DNA TGTGCCAGCAGCCCGCGTAGTGGGAGCACAGATACGCAGTATTTT. Its protein is CASSPRSGSTDTQYF.

This clonotype was observed at least ten times. The DNA for the CDR3 is TGTGCCATCAGTGAGGAGAAGGGGGCGCTCCCAGATACGCAGTATTTT. Amino acids: CAISEEKGALPDTQYF. This chain connects TRBV10-3 to TRBJ2-3; 7 nucleotides match TRBD1. Germline V gene lookup returns CDR1 ENHRY and CDR2 SYGVKD. CDR3 length equals 16 residues. V lost 2 bases, J lost 4 bases, and 9 bases stayed unmatched.

This clonotype was counted at least ten times. The chain combines TRBV10-3 with TRBJ2-5, with 7 bases lining up with TRBD1. The CDR3 covers 14 residues. Germline CDR1 ENHRY, CDR2 SYGVKD. The V segment lost 6 bases and the J segment 2 bases; nucleotides outside the gene matches: 6. DNA of the CDR3: TGTGCCATCAGAGCCGGGACAGCGCAAGAGACCCAGTACTTC. It specifies CAIRAGTAQETQYF.

This clonotype was seen repeatedly, ten times or more. The rearrangement links TRBV6-1 to TRBJ2-1; 7 bases are shared with TRBD2. J gave up 1 base and V 8 bases, and 2 bases lay outside the gene matches. The CDR3 contains 13 residues. Germline-derived CDR1 and CDR2 are MNHNS and SASEGT. Written as DNA, the CDR3 is TGTGCCAGCGGGCGGGAGTCCTACAATGAGCAGTTCTTC. It specifies CASGRESYNEQFF.

The table lists this clonotype with many counts. The chain recombines TRBV27 with TRBJ1-5; TRBD1 aligns across 8 bases. The CDR3 consists of 16 residues. Losses at the gene ends were 0 bases for V and 7 bases for J; bases not matched to a gene: 8. Germline assignment: CDR1 MNHEY and CDR2 SMNVEV (reference sequence). CDR3 protein: CASSLSGQGVRQPQHF. CDR3 DNA: TGTGCCAGCAGTTTATCTGGACAGGGAGTGAGGCAGCCCCAGCATTTT.

This clonotype was detected ten times or more. V usage is TRBV12-3 or TRBV12-4 and J usage is TRBJ2-5; 12 bases match TRBD2. Trimming removed 8 bases from V and 4 bases from J; junction bases left unmatched: 5. The CDR3 totals 14 residues. CDR3 region: CASRLAGGPETQYF. The CDR3 DNA sequence: TGTGCCAGCCGCCTAGCGGGAGGGCCAGAGACCCAGTACTTC.

This clonotype was observed many times. CDR3 nucleotide sequence: TGTGCCAGCAGTTTCGGACAGGGGGCCGAAGCTTTCTTT. It translates to CASSFGQGAEAFF. This chain links TRBV12-3 or TRBV12-4 with TRBJ1-1; 11 bases map to TRBD1. The CDR3 sequence is 13 residues long. The V and J ends lost 3 bases and 8 bases, in that order; junction bases with no gene match: 2.